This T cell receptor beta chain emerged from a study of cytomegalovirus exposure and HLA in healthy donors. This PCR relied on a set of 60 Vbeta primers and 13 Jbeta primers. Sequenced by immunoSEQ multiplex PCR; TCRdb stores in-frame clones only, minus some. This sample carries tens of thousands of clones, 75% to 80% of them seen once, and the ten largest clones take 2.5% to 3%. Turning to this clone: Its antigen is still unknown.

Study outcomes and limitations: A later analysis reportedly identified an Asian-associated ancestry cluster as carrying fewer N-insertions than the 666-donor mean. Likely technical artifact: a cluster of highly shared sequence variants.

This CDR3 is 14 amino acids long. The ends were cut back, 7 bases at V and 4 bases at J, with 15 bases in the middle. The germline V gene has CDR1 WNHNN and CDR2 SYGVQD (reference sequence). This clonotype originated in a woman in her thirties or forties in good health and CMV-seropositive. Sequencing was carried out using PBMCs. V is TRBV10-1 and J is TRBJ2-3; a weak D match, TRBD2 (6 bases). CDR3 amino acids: CASKEGRGSDTQYF. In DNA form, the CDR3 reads TGCGCCAGCAAAGAAGGACGGGGGTCAGATACGCAGTATTTT.